The present entry profiles one TCR beta chain with its context. Its specificity is not known. These data originate in a study of vaccination effects on CD4 cells after COVID-19. Overall study: PBMC cultures contained 1.8 million or so cells per well, 9 to 10 IU/ml IL-2 and 10 ug/ml peptides.

Subsequent to a culture period of about nine days, CD4+ T cells were isolated. The authors replaced half the medium with IL-2 medium on days 3 and 7. Findings of the study overall: Late post-vaccination samples showed marked contraction of infection- and vaccine-induced clones. Healthy vaccinees' vaccine-induced clones included only 1 of 255 cross-reacting with common cold coronaviruses.

TCRdb's copy holds only in-frame clones and misses some; the assay was immunoSEQ multiplex PCR. This table has around 27,000 clones, less than 75% appearing once. This specimen was CD4+ T cells from PBMCs cultured without peptide, taken before COVID-19 vaccination. The origin of this receptor is a human donor who received a COVID-19 vaccine.

CDR3 amino acids: CASSGNSQETQYF. The CDR3 coding sequence is TGTGCCAGTAGTGGCAACAGCCAAGAGACCCAGTACTTC. V is TRBV19 and J is TRBJ2-5, with D unresolved. The CDR3 contains 13 residues. V was pared by 5 bases and J by 1 base, with 8 bases between. Germline CDR1 LNHDA, CDR2 SQIVND (reference sequence).